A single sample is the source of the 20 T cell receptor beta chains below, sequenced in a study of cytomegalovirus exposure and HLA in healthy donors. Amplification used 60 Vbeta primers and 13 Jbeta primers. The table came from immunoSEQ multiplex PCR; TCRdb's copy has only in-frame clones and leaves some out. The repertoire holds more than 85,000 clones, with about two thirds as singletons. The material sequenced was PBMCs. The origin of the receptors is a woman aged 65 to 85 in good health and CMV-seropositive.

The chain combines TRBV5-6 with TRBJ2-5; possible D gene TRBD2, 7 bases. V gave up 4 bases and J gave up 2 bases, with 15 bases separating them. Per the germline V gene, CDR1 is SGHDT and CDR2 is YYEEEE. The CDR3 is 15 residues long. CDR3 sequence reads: CASSPRGRGQETQYF. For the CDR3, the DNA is TGTGCCAGCAGCCCTAGAGGGAGGGGGCAAGAGACCCAGTACTTC.

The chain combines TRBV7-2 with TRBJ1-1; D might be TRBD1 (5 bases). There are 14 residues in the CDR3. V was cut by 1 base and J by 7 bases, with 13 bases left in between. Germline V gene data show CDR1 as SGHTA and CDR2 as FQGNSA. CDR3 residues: CASSLEWQGFEAFF. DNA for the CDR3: TGTGCCAGCAGCTTAGAGTGGCAGGGATTTGAAGCTTTCTTT.

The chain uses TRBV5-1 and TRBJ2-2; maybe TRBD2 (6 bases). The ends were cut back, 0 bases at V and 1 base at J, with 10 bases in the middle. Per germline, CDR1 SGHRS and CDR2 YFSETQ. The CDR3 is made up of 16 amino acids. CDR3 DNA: TGCGCCAGCAGCTTGGCCTGGGGGGAGAACACCGGGGAGCTGTTTTTT. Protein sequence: CASSLAWGENTGELFF.

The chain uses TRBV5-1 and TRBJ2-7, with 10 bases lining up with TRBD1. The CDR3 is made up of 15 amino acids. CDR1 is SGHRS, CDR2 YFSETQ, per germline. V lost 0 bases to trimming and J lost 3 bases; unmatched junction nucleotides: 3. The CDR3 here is CASSLGGTGVYEQYF. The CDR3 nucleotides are TGCGCCAGCAGCTTGGGGGGGACAGGGGTCTACGAGCAGTACTTC. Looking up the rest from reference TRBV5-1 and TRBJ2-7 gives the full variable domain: KAGVTQTPRYLIKTRGQQVTLSCSPISGHRSVSWYQQTPGQGLQFLFEYFSETQRNKGNFPGRFSGRQFSNSRSEMNVSTLELGDSALYLCASSLGGTGVYEQYFGPGTRLTVT.

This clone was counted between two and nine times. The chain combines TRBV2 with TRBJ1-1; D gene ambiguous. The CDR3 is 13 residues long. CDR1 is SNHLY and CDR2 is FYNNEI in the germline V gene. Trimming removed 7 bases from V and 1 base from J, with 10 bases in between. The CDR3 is CASINYANTEAFF. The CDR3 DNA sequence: TGTGCCAGCATTAACTACGCGAACACTGAAGCTTTCTTT. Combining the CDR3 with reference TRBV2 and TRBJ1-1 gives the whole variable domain EPEVTQTPSHQVTQMGQEVILRCVPISNHLYFYWYRQILGQKVEFLVSFYNNEISEKSEIFDDQFSVERPDGSNFTLKIRSTKLEDSAMYFCASINYANTEAFFGQGTRLTVV.

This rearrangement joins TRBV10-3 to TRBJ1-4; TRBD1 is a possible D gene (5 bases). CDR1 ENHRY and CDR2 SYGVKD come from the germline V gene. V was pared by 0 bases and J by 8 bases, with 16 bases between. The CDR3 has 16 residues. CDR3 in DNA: TGTGCCATCAGTGAGTCAGGTTCACCAAAGGGGGAAAAACTGTTTTTT. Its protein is CAISESGSPKGEKLFF.

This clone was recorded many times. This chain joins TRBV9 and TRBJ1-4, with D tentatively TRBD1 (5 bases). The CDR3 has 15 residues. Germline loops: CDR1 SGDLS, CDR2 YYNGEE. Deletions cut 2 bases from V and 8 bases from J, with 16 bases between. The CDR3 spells CASSVGPSQREKLFF. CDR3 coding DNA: TGTGCCAGCAGCGTGGGGCCATCTCAAAGGGAAAAACTGTTTTTT.

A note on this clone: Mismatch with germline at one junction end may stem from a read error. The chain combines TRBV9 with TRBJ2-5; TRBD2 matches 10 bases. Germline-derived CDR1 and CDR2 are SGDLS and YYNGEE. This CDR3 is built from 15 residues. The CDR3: CASNVAGTSAETQYF. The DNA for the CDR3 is TGTGCCAGCAACGTAGCCGGGACTAGCGCTGAGACCCAGTACTTC.

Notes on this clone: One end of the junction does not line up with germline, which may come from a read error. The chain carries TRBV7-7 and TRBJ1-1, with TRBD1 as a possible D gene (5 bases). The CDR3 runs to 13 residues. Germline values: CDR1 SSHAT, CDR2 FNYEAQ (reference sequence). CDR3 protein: CASSSTVNTEAFF. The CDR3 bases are TGTGCTAGCAGCTCGACAGTTAACACTGAAGCTTTCTTT.

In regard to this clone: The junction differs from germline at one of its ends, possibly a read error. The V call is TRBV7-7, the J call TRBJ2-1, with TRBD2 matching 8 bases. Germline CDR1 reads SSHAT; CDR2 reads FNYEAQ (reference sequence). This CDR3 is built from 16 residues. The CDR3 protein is CASSPRTSSLYNEQFF. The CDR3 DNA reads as TGTGCTAGCAGCCCCCGGACTAGCAGCCTCTACAATGAGCAGTTCTTC.

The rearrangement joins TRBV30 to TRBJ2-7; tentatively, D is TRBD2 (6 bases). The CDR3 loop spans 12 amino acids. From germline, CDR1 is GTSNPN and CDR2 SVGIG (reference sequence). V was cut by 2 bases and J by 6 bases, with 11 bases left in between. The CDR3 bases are TGTGCCTGGAGTAAGGCAGCGGGCGAGCAGTACTTC. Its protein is CAWSKAAGEQYF.

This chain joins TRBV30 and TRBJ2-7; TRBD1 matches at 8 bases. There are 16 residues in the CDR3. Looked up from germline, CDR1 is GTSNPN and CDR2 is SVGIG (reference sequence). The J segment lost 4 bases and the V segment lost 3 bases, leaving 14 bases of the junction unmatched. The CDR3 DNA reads TGTGCCTGGAGAAAGCGCTGGGGGACAGGAGTATACGAGCAGTACTTC. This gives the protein CAWRKRWGTGVYEQYF.

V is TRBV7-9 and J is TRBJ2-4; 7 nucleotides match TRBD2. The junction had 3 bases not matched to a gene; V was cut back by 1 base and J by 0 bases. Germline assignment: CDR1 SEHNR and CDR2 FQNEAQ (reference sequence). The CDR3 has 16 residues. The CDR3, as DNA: TGTGCCAGCAGCTTAGTCCGGGGGGAAGCCAAAAACATTCAGTACTTC. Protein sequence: CASSLVRGEAKNIQYF.

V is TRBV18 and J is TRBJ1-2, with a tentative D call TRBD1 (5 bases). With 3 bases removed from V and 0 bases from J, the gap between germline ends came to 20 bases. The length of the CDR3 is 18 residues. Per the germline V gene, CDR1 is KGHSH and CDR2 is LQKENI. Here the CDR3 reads CASSPKQDLRQANYGYTF. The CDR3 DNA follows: TGTGCCAGCTCACCTAAACAGGATTTAAGGCAGGCTAACTATGGCTACACCTTC.

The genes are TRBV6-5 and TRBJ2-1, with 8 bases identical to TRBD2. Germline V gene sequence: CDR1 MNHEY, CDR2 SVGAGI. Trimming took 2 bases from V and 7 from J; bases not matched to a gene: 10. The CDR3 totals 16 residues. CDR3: CASSYTSGGMRNEQFF. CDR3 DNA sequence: TGTGCCAGCAGTTACACCAGCGGGGGAATGAGAAATGAGCAGTTCTTC.

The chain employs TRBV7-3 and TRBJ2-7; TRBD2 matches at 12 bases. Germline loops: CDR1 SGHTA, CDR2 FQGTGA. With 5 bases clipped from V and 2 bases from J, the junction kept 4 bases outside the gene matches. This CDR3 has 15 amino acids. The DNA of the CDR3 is TGTGCCAGCAGCGAGACTAGCGGGGGACCCTACGAGCAGTACTTC. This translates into CASSETSGGPYEQYF.

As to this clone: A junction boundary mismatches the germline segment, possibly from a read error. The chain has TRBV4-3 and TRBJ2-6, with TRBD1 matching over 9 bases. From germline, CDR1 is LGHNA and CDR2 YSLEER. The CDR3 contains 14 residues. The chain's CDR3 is CASSSRDRANVLTF. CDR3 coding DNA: TGCGCCAGCAGCAGTAGGGACAGGGCAAACGTCCTGACTTTC.

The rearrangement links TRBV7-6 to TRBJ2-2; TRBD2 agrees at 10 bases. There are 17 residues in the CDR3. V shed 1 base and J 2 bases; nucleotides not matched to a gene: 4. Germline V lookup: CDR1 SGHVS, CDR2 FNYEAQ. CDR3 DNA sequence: TGTGCCAGCAGCTTAGGAGCGGGGGGGATCAACACCGGGGAGCTGTTTTTT. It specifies CASSLGAGGINTGELFF.

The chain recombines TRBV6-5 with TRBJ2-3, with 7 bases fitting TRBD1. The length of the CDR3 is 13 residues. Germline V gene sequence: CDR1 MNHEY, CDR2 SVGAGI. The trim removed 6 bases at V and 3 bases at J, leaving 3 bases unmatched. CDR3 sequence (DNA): TGTGCCAGCAGACGACAGGGAACAGATACGCAGTATTTT. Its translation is CASRRQGTDTQYF.

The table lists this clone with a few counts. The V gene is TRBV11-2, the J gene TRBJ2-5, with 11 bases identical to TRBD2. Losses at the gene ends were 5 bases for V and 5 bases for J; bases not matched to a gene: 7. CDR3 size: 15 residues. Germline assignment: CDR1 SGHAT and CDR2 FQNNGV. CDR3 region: CASSIQTSGVETQYF. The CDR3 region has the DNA TGTGCCAGCAGCATCCAGACTAGCGGGGTTGAGACCCAGTACTTC. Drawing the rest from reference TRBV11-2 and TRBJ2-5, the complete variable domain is EAGVAQSPRYKIIEKRQSVAFWCNPISGHATLYWYQQILGQGPKLLIQFQNNGVVDDSQLPKDRFSAERLKGVDSTLKIQPAKLEDSAVYLCASSIQTSGVETQYFGPGTRLLVL.